The clone carrying this T cell receptor beta chain was counted a single time. The antigen is not known. PCR involved 60 Vbeta and 13 Jbeta primers. Profiled with immunoSEQ multiplex PCR; TCRdb holds only in-frame clones, not every one. The repertoire holds under 150,000 clones, roughly 79% seen once, with 0.9% to 1.2% in the top ten. The sample belongs to a study of cytomegalovirus exposure and HLA in healthy donors. General study results and limits: Segments of the TCR beta V type were, in most cases, productive about 87% or about 30% of the time in an earlier analysis. Reported findings show TCR beta sequences accurately forecast HLA-A and HLA-B alleles in most subjects. The listing of approximately 160 TCR beta chains classed them as cytomegalovirus-associated.

The CDR3 runs to 13 residues. V was trimmed by 2 bases and J by 6 bases, leaving 12 bases between them. The V gene's germline CDR1 is SGHRS and CDR2 YFSETQ. The receptor's source is a male donor in good health and CMV-seronegative. Sequenced sample: PBMCs. This sequence joins TRBV5-1 and TRBJ2-7; a weak D match, TRBD2 (7 bases). The CDR3 here is CASSFSGGGEQYF. The CDR3, as DNA: TGCGCCAGCAGCTTCTCGGGGGGCGGCGAGCAGTACTTC.